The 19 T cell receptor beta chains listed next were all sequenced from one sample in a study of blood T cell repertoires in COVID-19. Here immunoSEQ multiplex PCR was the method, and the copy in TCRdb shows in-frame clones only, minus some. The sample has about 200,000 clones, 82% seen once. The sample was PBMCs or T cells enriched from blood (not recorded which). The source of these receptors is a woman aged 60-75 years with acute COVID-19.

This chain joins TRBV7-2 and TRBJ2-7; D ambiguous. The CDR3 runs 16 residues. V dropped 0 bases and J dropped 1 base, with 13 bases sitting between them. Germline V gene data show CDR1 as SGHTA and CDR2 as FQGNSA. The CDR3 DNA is TGTGCCAGCAGCTTAGCGGCCAGTCATTCATCCTACGAGCAGTACGTC. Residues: CASSLAASHSSYEQYV.

The CDR3, as DNA: TGTGCCAGCTCAGGGTTCTCTGGAAACACCATATATTTT. Translated, it gives CASSGFSGNTIYF. The gene calls are TRBV19 and TRBJ1-3; D may be TRBD1 (5 bases). Germline V gene data show CDR1 as LNHDA and CDR2 as SQIVND (reference sequence). CDR3 size: 13 residues. Trimming cost V 9 bases and J 0 bases, with 9 bases left between them.

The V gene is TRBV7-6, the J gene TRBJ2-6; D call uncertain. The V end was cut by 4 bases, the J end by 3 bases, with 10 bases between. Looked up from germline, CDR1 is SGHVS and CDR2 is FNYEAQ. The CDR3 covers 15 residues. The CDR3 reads CASSSSADGANVLTF. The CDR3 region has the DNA TGTGCCAGCAGCTCCTCGGCGGATGGGGCCAACGTCCTGACTTTC.

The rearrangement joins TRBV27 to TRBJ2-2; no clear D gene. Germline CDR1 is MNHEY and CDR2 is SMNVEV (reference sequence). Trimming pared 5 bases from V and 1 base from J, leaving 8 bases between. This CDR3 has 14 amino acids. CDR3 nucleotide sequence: TGTGCCAGCAGTACAACACGGAACACCGGGGAGCTGTTTTTT. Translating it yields CASSTTRNTGELFF.

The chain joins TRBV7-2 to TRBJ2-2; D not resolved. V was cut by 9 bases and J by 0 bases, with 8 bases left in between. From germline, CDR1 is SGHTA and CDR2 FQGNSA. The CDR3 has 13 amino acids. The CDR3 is CARRTPNTGELFF. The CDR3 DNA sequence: TGTGCCAGACGCACACCGAACACCGGGGAGCTGTTTTTT.

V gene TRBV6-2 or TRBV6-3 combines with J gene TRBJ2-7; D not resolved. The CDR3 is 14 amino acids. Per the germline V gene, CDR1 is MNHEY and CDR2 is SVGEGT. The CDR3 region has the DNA TGTGCCAGCAGTTATGCAGGATTTACGAGCAGTATAGACGTC. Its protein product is CASSYAGFTSSIDV.

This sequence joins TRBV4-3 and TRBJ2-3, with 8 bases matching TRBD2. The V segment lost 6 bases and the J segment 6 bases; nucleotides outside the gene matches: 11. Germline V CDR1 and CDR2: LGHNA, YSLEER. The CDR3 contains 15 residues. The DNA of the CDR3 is TGCGCCAGCAGTCCGGGACTAGGATTAGGGGATACGCAGTATTTT. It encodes CASSPGLGLGDTQYF.

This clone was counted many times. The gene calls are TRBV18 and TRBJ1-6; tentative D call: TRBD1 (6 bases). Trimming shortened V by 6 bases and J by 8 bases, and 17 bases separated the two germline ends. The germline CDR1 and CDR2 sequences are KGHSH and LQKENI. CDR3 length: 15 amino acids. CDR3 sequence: CASSSPGHDYSPLHF. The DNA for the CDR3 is TGTGCCAGCTCGTCACCGGGACACGATTATTCACCCCTCCACTTT.

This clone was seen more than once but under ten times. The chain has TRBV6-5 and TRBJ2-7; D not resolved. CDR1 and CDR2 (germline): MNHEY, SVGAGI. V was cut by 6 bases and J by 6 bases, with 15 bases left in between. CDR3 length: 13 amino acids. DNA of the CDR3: TGTGCCAGCAGGGCGCAGAGGAACTCCGAGCAGTACTTC. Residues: CASRAQRNSEQYF.

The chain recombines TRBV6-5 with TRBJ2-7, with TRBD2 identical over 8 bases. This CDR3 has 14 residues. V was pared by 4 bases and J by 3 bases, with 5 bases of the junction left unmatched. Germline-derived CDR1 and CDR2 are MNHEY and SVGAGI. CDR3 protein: CASSSSGSLYEQYF. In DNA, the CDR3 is TGTGCCAGCAGTTCCAGCGGGAGCCTCTACGAGCAGTACTTC.

The CDR3 here is CASSTPTSEKFF. The CDR3, as DNA: TGTGCCAGTAGTACCCCGACTAGCGAGAAGTTCTTC. The V and J genes are TRBV19 and TRBJ2-1; 8 bases map to TRBD2. Trimming took 4 bases from V and 14 from J; bases not matched to a gene: 7. The germline V gene has CDR1 LNHDA and CDR2 SQIVND (reference sequence). CDR3 length: 12 residues.

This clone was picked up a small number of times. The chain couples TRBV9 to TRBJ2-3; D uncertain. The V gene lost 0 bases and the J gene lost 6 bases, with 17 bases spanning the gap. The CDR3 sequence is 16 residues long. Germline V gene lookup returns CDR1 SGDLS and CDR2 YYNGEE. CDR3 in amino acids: CASSVATGYLGDTQYF. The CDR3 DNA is TGTGCCAGCAGCGTAGCGACCGGATACCTCGGGGATACGCAGTATTTT.

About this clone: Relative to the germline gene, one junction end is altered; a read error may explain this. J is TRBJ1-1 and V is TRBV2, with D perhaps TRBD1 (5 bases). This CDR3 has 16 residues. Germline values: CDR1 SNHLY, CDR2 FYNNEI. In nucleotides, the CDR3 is TGTGCCAGCACTCTACCTGGGGGGTGGCTGAAAACTGAAGCTTTCTTT. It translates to CASTLPGGWLKTEAFF.

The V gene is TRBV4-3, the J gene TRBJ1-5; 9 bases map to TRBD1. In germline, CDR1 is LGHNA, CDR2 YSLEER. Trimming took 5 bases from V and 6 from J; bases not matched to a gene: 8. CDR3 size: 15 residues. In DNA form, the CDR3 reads TGCGCCAGCAGCTCCGGGACAGGGATTGGTCAGCCCCAGCATTTT. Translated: CASSSGTGIGQPQHF.

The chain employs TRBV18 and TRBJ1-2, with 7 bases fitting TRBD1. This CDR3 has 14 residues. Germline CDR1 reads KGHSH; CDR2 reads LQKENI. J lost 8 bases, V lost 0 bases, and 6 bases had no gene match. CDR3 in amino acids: CASSPPAGGGGYTF. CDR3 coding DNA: TGTGCCAGCTCACCACCGGCAGGGGGAGGCGGCTACACCTTC. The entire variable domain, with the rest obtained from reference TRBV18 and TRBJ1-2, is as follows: NAGVMQNPRHLVRRRGQEARLRCSPMKGHSHVYWYRQLPEEGLKFMVYLQKENIIDESGMPKERFSAEFPKEGPSILRIQQVVRGDSAAYFCASSPPAGGGGYTFGSGTRLTVV.

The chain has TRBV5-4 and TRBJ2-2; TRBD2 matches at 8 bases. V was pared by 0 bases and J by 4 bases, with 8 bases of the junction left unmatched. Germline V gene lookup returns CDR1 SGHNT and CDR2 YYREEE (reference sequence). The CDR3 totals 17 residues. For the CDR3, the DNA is TGTGCCAGCAGCTTGGGAGCGGGGGCCCCGGGCACCGGGGAGCTGTTTTTT. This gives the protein CASSLGAGAPGTGELFF. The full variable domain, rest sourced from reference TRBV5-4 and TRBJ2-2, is ETGVTQSPTHLIKTRGQQVTLRCSSQSGHNTVSWYQQALGQGPQFIFQYYREEENGRGNFPPRFSGLQFPNYSSELNVNALELDDSALYLCASSLGAGAPGTGELFFGEGSRLTVL.

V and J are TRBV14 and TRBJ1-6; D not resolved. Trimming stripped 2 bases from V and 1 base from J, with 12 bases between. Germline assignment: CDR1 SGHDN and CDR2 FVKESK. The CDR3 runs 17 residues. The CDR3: CASSQIGRGSYNSPLHF. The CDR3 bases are TGTGCCAGCAGCCAAATCGGTCGGGGTTCCTATAATTCACCCCTCCACTTT.

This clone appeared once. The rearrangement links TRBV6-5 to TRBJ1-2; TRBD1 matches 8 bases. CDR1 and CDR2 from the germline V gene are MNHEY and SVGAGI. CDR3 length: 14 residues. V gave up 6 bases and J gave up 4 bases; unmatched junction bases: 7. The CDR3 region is CASRIQGGSYGYTF. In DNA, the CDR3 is TGTGCCAGCAGAATACAGGGGGGAAGCTATGGCTACACCTTC.

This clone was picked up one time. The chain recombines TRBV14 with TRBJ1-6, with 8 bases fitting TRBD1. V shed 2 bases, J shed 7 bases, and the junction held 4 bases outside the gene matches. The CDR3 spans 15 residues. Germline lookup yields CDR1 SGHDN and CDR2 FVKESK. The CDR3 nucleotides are TGTGCCAGCAGCCAAACAGGGGGTTTGAATTCACCCCTCCACTTT. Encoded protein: CASSQTGGLNSPLHF.